This T cell receptor beta chain was captured in a study of blood T cell repertoires in COVID-19. Study-wide background: Whether acute or convalescent, the COVID-19 samples came from the United States, Italy and Spain. Sources were T cells, B-cell-depleted T cells, or PBMCs; the material itself was cDNA or gDNA.

Trimming took off 4 bases at V and 8 bases at J, with 15 bases between the two ends. CDR1 is LGHDT and CDR2 is YNNKEL in the germline V gene (reference sequence). CDR3 length: 15 amino acids. Seattle's enrolled individuals joined amid active infection and were then monitored longitudinally. Source study methods: Counts of nucleated cells, estimated from reference gene primer amplification, were obtained. The assay was immunoSEQ multiplex PCR, and TCRdb's table has in-frame clones only and misses some. For V, J and clone size, that table is used; D and trimming come from the DNA. This sample carries under 250,000 clones, under 90% of them seen once, and the ten largest clones take roughly 10%.

This sequence originates from a man aged 45-60 years with COVID-19, enrolled during active disease. Source material: peripheral blood. The J gene is TRBJ1-6, the V gene TRBV3-1 (or the pseudogene TRBV3-2); D is uncertain. The CDR3 protein is CASSRFAASDSPLHF. CDR3 nucleotides: TGTGCCAGCAGCCGATTTGCCGCATCAGATTCACCCCTCCACTTT.